The 22 T cell receptor beta chains below all came from one sample that was sequenced in a study of early stage breast cancer tumors. TCRdb's copy holds only in-frame clones and misses some; the assay was immunoSEQ multiplex PCR. The sample includes roughly 25,000 clones, about 67% seen only once; the top ten take around 9.5%. Sequenced: breast tumor tissue. The source of these receptors is a person in their 60s with breast cancer.

This chain links TRBV7-9 with TRBJ2-5; D possibly corresponds to TRBD2 (6 bases). V was clipped by 1 base and J by 1 base, with 10 bases between them. The CDR3 runs 15 residues. Germline V gene lookup returns CDR1 SEHNR and CDR2 FQNEAQ (reference sequence). CDR3 protein: CASSLVASAQETQYF. CDR3 DNA sequence: TGTGCCAGCAGCTTAGTTGCTAGCGCCCAAGAGACCCAGTACTTC.

This clone was seen a handful of times. The chain is built from TRBV4-3 and TRBJ1-4; D is undetermined. The V end was cut by 0 bases, the J end by 7 bases, with 9 bases between. Germline assignment: CDR1 LGHNA and CDR2 YSLEER. This CDR3 contains 14 residues. CDR3 residues: CASSQDLTIEKLFF. For the CDR3, the DNA is TGCGCCAGCAGCCAAGATTTAACAATTGAAAAACTGTTTTTT.

This clone turned up a few times. This chain links TRBV30 with TRBJ2-5; the D gene is possibly TRBD2 (6 bases). V gave up 6 bases and J gave up 5 bases, with 16 bases separating them. CDR3 length: 13 residues. CDR1 is GTSNPN and CDR2 is SVGIG in the germline V gene (reference sequence). CDR3 nucleotide sequence: TGTGCCTGCGCTGGCGGGGACGGGGAGACCCAGTACTTC. It yields the protein CACAGGDGETQYF.

In this sample, this clone turned up many times. The V and J genes are TRBV9 and TRBJ2-1; 8 bases match TRBD2. The CDR3 has 15 amino acids. V was pared by 4 bases and J by 8 bases, with 11 bases of the junction left unmatched. CDR1 is SGDLS, CDR2 YYNGEE, per germline. The CDR3 DNA reads TGTGCCAGCAGCCCCGGGACTAGGAGGATCCATGAGCAGTTCTTC. Protein: CASSPGTRRIHEQFF.

This clone was seen once. The chain couples TRBV6-6 to TRBJ2-1; 8 nucleotides agree with TRBD2. The V and J ends lost 4 bases and 8 bases, in that order; junction bases with no gene match: 13. This CDR3 region has 16 residues. Germline-derived CDR1 and CDR2 are MNHNY and SVGAGI (reference sequence). The CDR3 DNA follows: TGTGCCAGCAGTTCCCACCTTGCGGGAGGCATCTATGAGCAGTTCTTC. Protein product: CASSSHLAGGIYEQFF.

The chain links TRBV28 to TRBJ2-7; 7 bases match TRBD1. Per the germline V gene, CDR1 is MDHEN and CDR2 is SYDVKM. CDR3 length: 11 residues. Trimming took 6 bases from V and 12 from J; bases not matched to a gene: 8. The CDR3 spells CASSQQGIPYF. For the CDR3, the DNA is TGTGCCAGCAGCCAACAGGGGATTCCGTACTTC.

This chain links TRBV19 with TRBJ1-4; 9 bases line up with TRBD1. The V and J ends lost 4 bases and 8 bases, in that order; junction bases with no gene match: 8. Looked up from germline, CDR1 is LNHDA and CDR2 is SQIVND (reference sequence). The CDR3 consists of 15 residues. This CDR3 is CASSRTGVGKEKLFF. CDR3 in DNA: TGTGCCAGTAGTAGGACAGGGGTAGGTAAAGAAAAACTGTTTTTT.

The sample holds a few counts of this clone. The gene calls are TRBV14 and TRBJ2-7, with unresolved D. There are 14 residues in the CDR3. Trimming shortened V by 4 bases and J by 0 bases, and 10 bases separated the two germline ends. The germline V gene has CDR1 SGHDN and CDR2 FVKESK. The CDR3 region has the DNA TGTGCCAGCAGCCTTAGTACCCTCTCCTACGAGCAGTACTTC. It yields the protein CASSLSTLSYEQYF.

V gene TRBV27 combines with J gene TRBJ2-3; TRBD2 might be the D (5 bases). Trimming pared 3 bases from V and 2 bases from J, leaving 15 bases between. Germline CDR1 is MNHEY and CDR2 is SMNVEV (reference sequence). The CDR3 has 16 residues. CDR3 region: CASSLTGYSLTDTQYF. The CDR3 coding sequence is TGTGCCAGCAGTTTGACGGGGTACAGCCTCACAGATACGCAGTATTTT.

In this sample, this clone turned up a few times. The chain is built from TRBV22-1 and TRBJ2-6; the table's D gene call, TRBD2, was not cross checked with the DNA. TRBV22-1 is assigned pseudogene status. The CDR3 runs to 17 residues. Here the CDR3 DNA reads TGTCCTGGGAGATTGAGCAGCGAACAAAGTCGGGCCAACGTCCTGACTTTC. Its translation is CPGRLSSEQSRANVLTF.

The genes are TRBV28 and TRBJ2-7, with 11 bases fitting TRBD2. Germline V gene data show CDR1 as MDHEN and CDR2 as SYDVKM. The ends lost 6 bases at V and 5 bases at J; junction bases unmatched: 6. The length of the CDR3 is 14 residues. CDR3 nucleotide sequence: TGTGCCAGCAGAGTAGCGGGAGGGCCCCACGAGCAGTACTTC. Protein sequence: CASRVAGGPHEQYF.

The genes are TRBV7-8 and TRBJ2-7; D is unclear. Germline assignment: CDR1 SGHVS and CDR2 FQNEAQ. Trimming left V 1 base short and J 7 bases short, with 11 bases between. The CDR3 is 13 residues long. The CDR3 loop reads CASSLGFFEEQYF. In nucleotides, the CDR3 is TGTGCCAGCAGCTTAGGTTTTTTCGAGGAGCAGTACTTC.

The chain recombines TRBV28 with TRBJ2-7; D not certain. Trimming left V 7 bases short and J 0 bases short, with 10 bases between. CDR1 is MDHEN, CDR2 SYDVKM, per germline. The CDR3 sequence is 13 residues long. In DNA, the CDR3 is TGTGCCAGCAATTACGGTGGCTCCTACGAGCAGTACTTC. It translates to CASNYGGSYEQYF.

The chain carries TRBV5-6 and TRBJ2-1; a possible D gene is TRBD2 (6 bases). The V end lost 1 base, the J end lost 10 bases, and 18 bases lay between the germline ends. The CDR3 runs to 15 residues. Germline-derived CDR1 and CDR2 are SGHDT and YYEEEE. The CDR3 region is CASSLWRAASNEQFF. The CDR3 DNA reads as TGTGCCAGCAGCTTGTGGAGGGCTGCTTCAAACGAGCAGTTCTTC.

The chain has TRBV18 and TRBJ2-5; possibly TRBD2 for D (5 bases). Trimming stripped 2 bases from V and 5 bases from J, with 9 bases between. The CDR3 is made up of 13 amino acids. The germline V gene has CDR1 KGHSH and CDR2 LQKENI. The CDR3 DNA sequence: TGTGCCAGCTCACCATCGGGCGGGGAGACCCAGTACTTC. It is translated as CASSPSGGETQYF.

This clone was detected only a few times. This chain uses TRBV9 with TRBJ1-4; D may be TRBD1 (6 bases). The V and J ends lost 3 bases and 1 base respectively, with 7 bases between them. The CDR3 has 14 residues. From germline, CDR1 is SGDLS and CDR2 YYNGEE. The CDR3 spells CASSEQGTNEKLFF. The CDR3 nucleotides read TGTGCCAGCAGCGAACAGGGAACTAATGAAAAACTGTTTTTT.

This chain uses TRBV29-1 with TRBJ2-1, with 11 positions matching TRBD2. Germline V gives CDR1 SQVTM, CDR2 ANQGSEA. CDR3 size: 14 residues. V shed 6 bases and J 5 bases; nucleotides not matched to a gene: 6. The CDR3 reads CSVGLAGGNNEQFF. CDR3 DNA sequence: TGCAGCGTCGGACTAGCGGGCGGTAACAATGAGCAGTTCTTC.

This clone was recorded a few times. The rearrangement links TRBV5-4 to TRBJ2-1; 8 positions match TRBD2. This CDR3 has 12 residues. The germline V gene has CDR1 SGHNT and CDR2 YYREEE (reference sequence). Unmatched junction bases numbered 9, after V lost 10 bases and J lost 9 bases. CDR3 DNA sequence: TGTGCCGGGGGCGCGGGAGGTACTGAGCAGTTCTTC. This sequence encodes CAGGAGGTEQFF.

The chain carries TRBV28 and TRBJ2-5, with D possibly matching TRBD2 (6 bases). The V gene lost 5 bases and the J gene lost 6 bases, with 19 bases spanning the gap. This CDR3 contains 15 residues. Per the germline V gene, CDR1 is MDHEN and CDR2 is SYDVKM. The DNA for the CDR3 is TGTGCCAGCAGTAGCAGGGAGGATAGCGAAAAGACCCAGTACTTC. This translates into CASSSREDSEKTQYF.

The rearrangement joins TRBV7-2 to TRBJ2-2; TRBD1 matches at 10 bases. The junction had 5 bases not matched to a gene; V was cut back by 1 base and J by 6 bases. Germline loops: CDR1 SGHTA, CDR2 FQGNSA. The CDR3 covers 16 residues. The DNA of the CDR3 is TGTGCCAGCAGCTTAGATCGACAGGGGGCAGCCGGGGAGCTGTTTTTT. It yields the protein CASSLDRQGAAGELFF.

The chain uses TRBV5-6 and TRBJ2-3; D may be TRBD2 (6 bases). The germline V and J ends were trimmed by 2 bases and 4 bases, with 14 bases remaining between them. The CDR3 consists of 15 residues. Germline V gene data show CDR1 as SGHDT and CDR2 as YYEEEE. For the CDR3, the DNA is TGTGCCAGCAGCTTCCCGACTAGGGCGGCAGATACGCAGTATTTT. Translating it yields CASSFPTRAADTQYF.

About this clone itself: The junction departs from the called germline gene at one end, perhaps through a read error. J is TRBJ2-7 and V is TRBV30, with D maybe TRBD2 (5 bases). CDR1 is GTSNPN and CDR2 is SVGIG in the germline V gene (reference sequence). This CDR3 is built from 12 residues. CDR3 in DNA: TGTGCCTGGAGTGCGGACTCCAACGAGCAGTACTTC. This encodes CAWSADSNEQYF. The entire variable domain, with the rest obtained from reference TRBV30 and TRBJ2-7, is as follows: SQTIHQWPATLVQPVGSPLSLECTVEGTSNPNLYWYRQAAGRGLQLLFYSVGIGQISSEVPQNLSASRPQDRQFILSSKKLLLSDSGFYLCAWSADSNEQYFGPGTRLTVT.